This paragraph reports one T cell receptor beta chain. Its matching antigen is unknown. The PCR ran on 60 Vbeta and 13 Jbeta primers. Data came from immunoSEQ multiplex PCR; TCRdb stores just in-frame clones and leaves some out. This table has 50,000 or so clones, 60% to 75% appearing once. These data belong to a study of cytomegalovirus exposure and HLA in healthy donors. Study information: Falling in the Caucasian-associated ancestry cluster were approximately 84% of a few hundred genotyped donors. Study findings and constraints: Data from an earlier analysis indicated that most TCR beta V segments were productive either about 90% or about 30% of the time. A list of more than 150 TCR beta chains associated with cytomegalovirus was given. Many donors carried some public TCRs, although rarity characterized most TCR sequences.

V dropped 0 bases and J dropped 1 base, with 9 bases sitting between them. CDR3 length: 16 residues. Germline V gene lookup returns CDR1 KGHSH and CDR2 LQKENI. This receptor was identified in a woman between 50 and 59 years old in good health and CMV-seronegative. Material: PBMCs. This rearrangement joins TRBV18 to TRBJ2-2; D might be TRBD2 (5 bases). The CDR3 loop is CASSPPTGGNTGELFF. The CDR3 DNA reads TGTGCCAGCTCACCACCGACCGGAGGGAACACCGGGGAGCTGTTTTTT.